The 31 T cell receptor beta chains listed next were all sequenced from one sample in a study of OX40 agonist ivuxolimab in advanced cancers. The protocol was immunoSEQ multiplex PCR, while the TCRdb copy is restricted to in-frame clones and leaves out a portion. The sample yields some 110,000 clones, 92% seen once. The source was CD4+ or CD8+ T cells sorted from blood, collected in a trial of the OX40 agonist ivuxolimab. The receptors originated from an adult with an advanced solid tumor such as melanoma, head and neck, liver or kidney cancer.

The chain combines TRBV10-1 with TRBJ1-5, with a possible D match to TRBD1 (5 bases). The CDR3 is 15 residues long. The germline V gene has CDR1 WNHNN and CDR2 SYGVQD (reference sequence). Trimming cost V 6 bases and J 0 bases, with 12 bases left between them. CDR3 DNA sequence: TGCGCCAGCAGGAGGGGATACTATAGCAATCAGCCCCAGCATTTT. Translation: CASRRGYYSNQPQHF.

In its sample, this clone was seen a few times. The chain carries TRBV6-6 and TRBJ1-5; no definite D call. CDR3 length: 15 amino acids. Germline V gene data show CDR1 as MNHNY and CDR2 as SVGAGI (reference sequence). Trimming cost V 6 bases and J 4 bases, with 16 bases left between them. The CDR3 loop is CASSPLGSGNQPQHF. In DNA, the CDR3 is TGTGCCAGCAGCCCCCTCGGCAGTGGAAATCAGCCCCAGCATTTT.

The rearrangement links TRBV29-1 to TRBJ2-1; D unclear. Germline CDR1 is SQVTM and CDR2 is ANQGSEA. Between the trimmed V and J ends, which lost 0 bases and 0 bases, there was a span of 15 bases. The CDR3 contains 17 residues. In DNA form, the CDR3 reads TGCAGCGTTGAAGATTTTTATCGGAATTACTCCTACAATGAGCAGTTCTTC. Amino acid sequence: CSVEDFYRNYSYNEQFF.

This sequence joins TRBV11-3 and TRBJ2-7; 7 positions match TRBD1. V trimming: 5 bases; J trimming: 2 bases; junction bases outside the gene matches: 12. Per the germline V gene, CDR1 is SGHNT and CDR2 is YENEEA. This CDR3 has 16 residues. In DNA form, the CDR3 reads TGTGCCAGCAGCAGTGACAGGGTCAATATACCCTACGAGCAGTACTTC. It encodes CASSSDRVNIPYEQYF.

The chain employs TRBV7-9 and TRBJ1-2; 8 bases agree with TRBD1. The length of the CDR3 is 14 residues. The germline V gene has CDR1 SEHNR and CDR2 FQNEAQ (reference sequence). The ends lost 3 bases at V and 1 base at J; junction bases unmatched: 1. The CDR3 DNA reads TGTGCCAGCAGCTTCGACAGGGGTAACTATGGCTACACCTTC. Amino acids: CASSFDRGNYGYTF.

The chain links TRBV7-9 to TRBJ1-2; D call uncertain. The CDR3 runs to 15 residues. Germline V lookup: CDR1 SEHNR, CDR2 FQNEAQ (reference sequence). V was trimmed by 6 bases and J by 7 bases, leaving 21 bases between them. CDR3 sequence: CASRNHRDTAGGYTF. CDR3 bases: TGTGCCAGCAGAAACCACCGGGATACGGCGGGTGGCTACACCTTC.

V gene TRBV6-6 combines with J gene TRBJ2-5; a weak D match, TRBD2 (6 bases). V was pared by 0 bases and J by 4 bases, with 9 bases between. The CDR3 runs to 14 residues. Germline values: CDR1 MNHNY, CDR2 SVGAGI (reference sequence). The CDR3 protein is CASSYSFGGETQYF. CDR3 in DNA: TGTGCCAGCAGTTACTCGTTCGGGGGAGAGACCCAGTACTTC.

This sequence joins TRBV4-2 and TRBJ1-4; D possibly corresponds to TRBD1 (5 bases). CDR1 LGHNA and CDR2 YNFKEQ come from the germline V gene. The CDR3 totals 17 residues. Trimming took 2 bases from V and 8 from J, leaving 21 bases between them. The CDR3 nucleotides are TGTGCCAGCAGCCAAACAAGTCAAGGATGGGACGTCGAAAAACTGTTTTTT. Amino acids: CASSQTSQGWDVEKLFF.

The V call is TRBV2, the J call TRBJ2-7; D not certain. The length of the CDR3 is 15 residues. Trimming shortened V by 5 bases and J by 0 bases, and 14 bases separated the two germline ends. Germline CDR1 reads SNHLY; CDR2 reads FYNNEI. The CDR3 here is CASSLTRVRSYEQYF. For the CDR3, the DNA is TGTGCCAGCAGTTTAACCCGGGTCCGCTCCTACGAGCAGTACTTC.

The chain links TRBV11-1 to TRBJ2-7; TRBD1 matches 8 bases. CDR3 length: 15 residues. Germline loops: CDR1 SGHAT, CDR2 FQDESV (reference sequence). Unmatched junction bases numbered 8, after V lost 4 bases and J lost 3 bases. The CDR3 sequence is CASSWTQGAGYEQYF. CDR3 coding DNA: TGTGCCAGCAGCTGGACTCAGGGGGCGGGCTACGAGCAGTACTTC.

The chain recombines TRBV6-5 with TRBJ2-1; the D is unclear. Germline assignment: CDR1 MNHEY and CDR2 SVGAGI. V dropped 6 bases and J dropped 0 bases, with 9 bases sitting between them. The CDR3 totals 14 residues. The CDR3 DNA reads TGTGCCAGCAGCCCAATGAGCTCCTACAATGAGCAGTTCTTC. It is translated as CASSPMSSYNEQFF.

The V gene is TRBV7-9, the J gene TRBJ2-1; D call uncertain. V was pared by 5 bases and J by 3 bases, with 14 bases between. The CDR3 sequence is 15 residues long. The germline V gene encodes CDR1 SEHNR and CDR2 FQNEAQ (reference sequence). CDR3: CASSAQSGSYNEQFF. CDR3 nucleotide sequence: TGTGCCAGCAGCGCCCAAAGTGGAAGCTACAATGAGCAGTTCTTC.

V usage is TRBV28 and J usage is TRBJ1-4; TRBD1 agrees at 7 bases. V was pared by 4 bases and J by 0 bases, with 8 bases of the junction left unmatched. The CDR3 has 17 amino acids. Per germline, CDR1 MDHEN and CDR2 SYDVKM. CDR3 nucleotide sequence: TGTGCCAGCAGTTCCCGGGACAGAAAAGCAACTAATGAAAAACTGTTTTTT. Amino acids: CASSSRDRKATNEKLFF.

The chain couples TRBV7-2 to TRBJ2-1; D assignment may be TRBD1 or TRBD2 (5 bases each). The CDR3 consists of 14 residues. Looked up from germline, CDR1 is SGHTA and CDR2 is FQGNSA. V lost 6 bases, J lost 7 bases, and 16 bases lay in between. The DNA for the CDR3 is TGTGCCAGCAGATCTCCCGGGACCCCAAATGAGCAGTTCTTC. It is translated as CASRSPGTPNEQFF. Variable domain in full (rest from reference TRBV7-2 and TRBJ2-1): GAGVSQSPSNKVTEKGKDVELRCDPISGHTALYWYRQSLGQGLEFLIYFQGNSAPDKSGLPSDRFSAERTGGSVSTLTIQRTQQEDSAVYLCASRSPGTPNEQFFGPGTRLTVL.

This clone was recorded only once. The chain couples TRBV10-2 to TRBJ2-7; D is ambiguous. Trimming shortened V by 4 bases and J by 3 bases, and 13 bases separated the two germline ends. The CDR3 is 14 residues long. Germline CDR1 WSHSY, CDR2 SAAADI. The CDR3, as DNA: TGCGCCAGCAGTGGCCCGAGCGTAAACTACGAGCAGTACTTC. This translates into CASSGPSVNYEQYF.

The V call is TRBV11-2, the J call TRBJ2-1; 13 bases line up with TRBD2. This CDR3 is 15 amino acids long. V trimming: 5 bases; J trimming: 8 bases; junction bases outside the gene matches: 6. CDR1 and CDR2 (germline): SGHAT, FQNNGV. The CDR3 nucleotides read TGTGCCAGCAGCCCCGGACTAGCGGGAGACGATGAGCAGTTCTTC. Translating gives CASSPGLAGDDEQFF.

The rearrangement joins TRBV5-1 to TRBJ2-3, with D perhaps matching TRBD2 (6 bases). CDR1 is SGHRS and CDR2 is YFSETQ in the germline V gene. V was cut by 7 bases and J by 2 bases, with 14 bases left in between. This CDR3 has 14 residues. The CDR3 DNA sequence: TGCGCCAGCGGTCGGGACTCTACCACAGATACGCAGTATTTT. Translation: CASGRDSTTDTQYF.

V gene TRBV5-4 combines with J gene TRBJ1-5, with D uncertain. CDR1 SGHNT and CDR2 YYREEE come from the germline V gene (reference sequence). The CDR3 is 13 amino acids. Trimming removed 2 bases from V and 4 bases from J, with 7 bases in between. CDR3 nucleotide sequence: TGTGCCAGCAGCTTCGATCGGAATCAGCCCCAGCATTTT. It is translated as CASSFDRNQPQHF.

The rearrangement joins TRBV6-5 to TRBJ2-2; maybe TRBD1 (6 bases). Germline V gene sequence: CDR1 MNHEY, CDR2 SVGAGI. Trimming took off 5 bases at V and 4 bases at J, with 14 bases between the two ends. CDR3 length equals 15 residues. The CDR3 loop reads CASSRQARGTGELFF. The CDR3 bases are TGTGCCAGCAGTCGACAGGCTCGTGGCACCGGGGAGCTGTTTTTT.

V is TRBV18 and J is TRBJ2-2; D is perhaps TRBD2 (6 bases). The CDR3 runs 16 residues. Trimming removed 2 bases at V and 5 bases at J, with 15 bases between. Germline V gene data show CDR1 as KGHSH and CDR2 as LQKENI. For the CDR3, the DNA is TGTGCCAGCTCACCAACGGGAGTCGAAGGAACCGGGGAGCTGTTTTTT. It translates to CASSPTGVEGTGELFF. The full variable domain, its missing parts supplied by reference TRBV18 and TRBJ2-2, is NAGVMQNPRHLVRRRGQEARLRCSPMKGHSHVYWYRQLPEEGLKFMVYLQKENIIDESGMPKERFSAEFPKEGPSILRIQQVVRGDSAAYFCASSPTGVEGTGELFFGEGSRLTVL.

The V gene is TRBV11-2, the J gene TRBJ2-7, with 7 bases matching TRBD1. The ends lost 1 base at V and 2 bases at J; junction bases unmatched: 2. There are 14 residues in the CDR3. CDR1 and CDR2 from the germline V gene are SGHAT and FQNNGV. The CDR3 here is CASSLAGQAYEQYF. The DNA for the CDR3 is TGTGCCAGCAGCTTAGCCGGACAGGCCTACGAGCAGTACTTC. Together with reference TRBV11-2 and TRBJ2-7, the CDR3 gives the full variable domain: EAGVAQSPRYKIIEKRQSVAFWCNPISGHATLYWYQQILGQGPKLLIQFQNNGVVDDSQLPKDRFSAERLKGVDSTLKIQPAKLEDSAVYLCASSLAGQAYEQYFGPGTRLTVT.

The chain uses TRBV7-3 and TRBJ2-2, with D unclear. Trimming took 4 bases from V and 6 from J, leaving 15 bases between them. In germline, CDR1 is SGHTA, CDR2 FQGTGA. The CDR3 consists of 15 residues. CDR3 DNA: TGTGCCAGCAGCTCCCCGCAGTCCCCCGCCGGGGAGCTGTTTTTT. This gives the protein CASSSPQSPAGELFF.

In DNA, the CDR3 is TGTGCCAGCAGTGAATCCGCAGGGAGAGACTATGGCTACACCTTC. Translating gives CASSESAGRDYGYTF. This chain links TRBV25-1 with TRBJ1-2, with a tentative D call TRBD1 (5 bases). Germline CDR1 reads MGHDK; CDR2 reads SYGVNS. The CDR3 length is 15 residues. V was shortened by 1 base and J by 3 bases, with 12 bases between the two germline ends.

The V gene is TRBV4-3, the J gene TRBJ1-2, with unresolved D. The V end was cut by 1 base, the J end by 6 bases, with 9 bases between. This CDR3 region has 13 residues. CDR1 is LGHNA and CDR2 is YSLEER in the germline V gene. The CDR3 reads CASSQGNGDGYTF. The CDR3 DNA sequence: TGCGCCAGCAGCCAAGGGAATGGGGATGGCTACACCTTC.

This chain connects TRBV18 to TRBJ1-1, with D unclear. The CDR3 runs 11 residues. The V and J ends lost 3 bases and 7 bases respectively, with 6 bases between them. Germline CDR1 reads KGHSH; CDR2 reads LQKENI. This CDR3 is CASSPGIEAFF. Written as DNA, the CDR3 is TGTGCCAGCTCACCGGGAATTGAAGCTTTCTTT.

V is TRBV18 and J is TRBJ1-3; D call uncertain. The CDR3 runs to 14 residues. CDR1 is KGHSH, CDR2 LQKENI, per germline. Trimming stripped 2 bases from V and 0 bases from J, with 5 bases between. CDR3 bases: TGTGCCAGCTCACCAGACAACTCTGGAAACACCATATATTTT. Protein sequence: CASSPDNSGNTIYF.

V usage is TRBV28 and J usage is TRBJ2-7, with D perhaps matching TRBD1 or TRBD2 (6 bases each). The germline V gene has CDR1 MDHEN and CDR2 SYDVKM. The CDR3 has 17 amino acids. The ends were cut back, 7 bases at V and 4 bases at J, with 26 bases in the middle. CDR3 residues: CASTIGGPPGLLYEQYF. The DNA of the CDR3 is TGTGCCAGCACCATTGGGGGCCCCCCGGGACTGCTATACGAGCAGTACTTC.

The chain joins TRBV19 to TRBJ2-1, with D possibly called TRBD1 or TRBD2 (5 bases each). Germline V gene sequence: CDR1 LNHDA, CDR2 SQIVND (reference sequence). This CDR3 region has 16 residues. Trimming removed 0 bases at V and 5 bases at J, with 14 bases between. CDR3 sequence: CASSIESLGRDNEQFF. CDR3 DNA sequence: TGTGCCAGTAGTATAGAAAGTTTGGGGCGGGACAATGAGCAGTTCTTC. Using reference TRBV19 and TRBJ2-1 for the parts outside the CDR3, the full variable domain is DGGITQSPKYLFRKEGQNVTLSCEQNLNHDAMYWYRQDPGQGLRLIYYSQIVNDFQKGDIAEGYSVSREKKESFPLTVTSAQKNPTAFYLCASSIESLGRDNEQFFGPGTRLTVL.

This chain links TRBV25-1 with TRBJ1-2, with D maybe TRBD1 (6 bases). There are 12 residues in the CDR3. Looked up from germline, CDR1 is MGHDK and CDR2 is SYGVNS. With 5 bases removed from V and 7 bases from J, the gap between germline ends came to 11 bases. CDR3 residues: CASSPQGSGYTF. The CDR3 coding sequence is TGTGCCAGCAGTCCACAGGGAAGTGGCTACACCTTC.

The V gene is TRBV2, the J gene TRBJ2-1; D is possibly TRBD1 or TRBD2 (5 bases each). The germline V gene has CDR1 SNHLY and CDR2 FYNNEI. Trimming stripped 5 bases from V and 7 bases from J, with 15 bases between. The CDR3 length is 14 residues. The CDR3 DNA follows: TGTGCCAGCAGTACAGGTAACGGCGGGAATGAGCAGTTCTTC. Translating gives CASSTGNGGNEQFF.

The CDR3 coding sequence is TGTGCCAGTAGTACTGCCTTGCTTACGAACACCGGGGAGCTGTTTTTT. This gives the protein CASSTALLTNTGELFF. The J gene is TRBJ2-2, the V gene TRBV19; D is unresolved. CDR3 size: 16 residues. Germline-derived CDR1 and CDR2 are LNHDA and SQIVND (reference sequence). Trimming stripped 4 bases from V and 0 bases from J, with 12 bases between.